This T cell receptor beta chain was profiled in a study of cytomegalovirus exposure and HLA in healthy donors. This clone has more than one count but fewer than ten. Trimming shortened V by 6 bases and J by 9 bases, and 14 bases separated the two germline ends. In germline, CDR1 is MDHEN, CDR2 SYDVKM. This CDR3 has 12 residues. PCR primers comprised 60 Vbeta and 13 Jbeta primers. The protocol was immunoSEQ multiplex PCR, while the TCRdb copy is restricted to in-frame clones and leaves out a portion. This table has around 150,000 clones, nearly 80% appearing once. The chain links TRBV28 to TRBJ1-2, with D possibly TRBD1 on 5 matching bases. Sequenced sample: PBMCs. This receptor was identified in a male donor in good health and CMV-seronegative. The CDR3 nucleotides read TGTGCCAGCAGACCCGGGGGTGTGAGCTACACCTTC. This sequence encodes CASRPGGVSYTF.